This T cell receptor (beta chain) was identified during a study of blood T cells in healthy people across ages. Study-wide results and caveats: Naive T cell percentage showed a strong correlation with TCR beta diversity.

A second PCR, run for roughly 7 to 12 cycles, used a sample-barcoded 5' primer plus a J-beta primer mix. Tags on each cDNA molecule came from a template-switch adaptor with 12 random nucleotides. TCRdb reanalysed the 5' RACE reads using MiXCR and keeps one entry per CDR3 protein. The repertoire holds about 290,000 distinct CDR3 sequences, with less than 30% as singletons. The amount of total RNA extracted per sample was at least 5.5 micrograms. Between the trimmed V and J ends, which lost 0 bases and 6 bases, there was a span of 18 bases. The CDR3 is 17 amino acids. The germline V gene has CDR1 SGHTA and CDR2 FQGNSA. This clonotype was recorded many times. Its antigen is currently unknown.

This chain connects TRBV7-2 to TRBJ2-1; D may match TRBD1 or TRBD2 (6 bases each). This TCR was sampled from a woman aged 65 to 85 in good health. The sequenced sample was blood. DNA for the CDR3: TGTGCCAGCAGCTTAGCAACCCCCCGGACAGCGGGCAATGAGCAGTTCTTC. As protein: CASSLATPRTAGNEQFF.